This entry lists 28 T cell receptor beta chains sequenced from one sample in a study of T cells after yellow fever vaccination. MiXCR was run by TCRdb on the 5' RACE reads, yielding one entry per CDR3 protein. Counted here are a few hundred thousand distinct CDR3 sequences, less than 20% occurring once; the ten biggest clones make up around a sixth. Sequencing used PBMCs, obtained about 5 days after the first yellow fever vaccination. All receptors come from a man between 18 and 29 years old who received the YFV17D yellow fever vaccine.

This clonotype has a handful of counts. The V gene is TRBV12-3 or TRBV12-4, the J gene TRBJ1-5; possibly TRBD1 for D (6 bases). V was shortened by 6 bases and J by 6 bases, with 21 bases between the two germline ends. This CDR3 spans 16 amino acids. The CDR3 loop is CASSLGGTRPLQPQHF. In DNA, the CDR3 is TGTGCCAGCAGCCTGGGAGGGACACGGCCTCTTCAGCCCCAGCATTTT.

The chain carries TRBV20-1 and TRBJ2-3; weak D call: TRBD2 (6 bases). There are 16 residues in the CDR3. With 0 bases removed from V and 0 bases from J, the gap between germline ends came to 13 bases. CDR1 and CDR2 from the germline V gene are DFQATT and SNEGSKA (reference sequence). Written as DNA, the CDR3 is TGCAGTGCTAGAGATCTGGGAGGCAAAAGCACAGATACGCAGTATTTT. Translating gives CSARDLGGKSTDTQYF.

The chain links TRBV12-3 or TRBV12-4 to TRBJ2-7; 7 positions agree with TRBD1. The CDR3 has 14 residues. Trimming removed 6 bases from V and 3 bases from J; junction bases left unmatched: 8. CDR3 DNA: TGTGCCAGCAGGAAACAGGGGATCGACTACGAGCAGTACGTC. Translated, it gives CASRKQGIDYEQYV.

The chain carries TRBV20-1 and TRBJ2-5; TRBD1 agrees at 7 bases. The CDR3 covers 15 residues. J was trimmed by 4 bases and V by 3 bases; bases with no gene match: 11. Per the germline V gene, CDR1 is DFQATT and CDR2 is SNEGSKA (reference sequence). DNA of the CDR3: TGCAGTGCTAGTAGAGGGGGCCGTCGGACAGAGACCCAGTACTTC. It yields the protein CSASRGGRRTETQYF.

The gene calls are TRBV27 and TRBJ2-2; D remains unclear. CDR3 length: 16 amino acids. Germline CDR1 and CDR2: MNHEY and SMNVEV (reference sequence). V gave up 7 bases and J gave up 0 bases, with 15 bases separating them. The CDR3 DNA is TGTGCCAGCACCTCGAGTTACCGGACGAACACCGGGGAGCTGTTTTTT. Protein product: CASTSSYRTNTGELFF.

This chain's CDR3 is CASSGQVGETQYF. In DNA form, the CDR3 reads TGTGCCAGCAGCGGACAGGTGGGGGAGACCCAGTACTTC. The chain has TRBV12-3 or TRBV12-4 and TRBJ2-5; 7 nucleotides agree with TRBD1. The CDR3 consists of 13 residues. J was trimmed by 5 bases and V by 6 bases; bases with no gene match: 6.

This clonotype has a handful of counts. V gene TRBV6-2 or TRBV6-3 combines with J gene TRBJ2-3; D gene ambiguous. Trimming left V 8 bases short and J 4 bases short, with 7 bases between. CDR3 length: 11 residues. Germline V gene lookup returns CDR1 MNHEY and CDR2 SVGEGT. For the CDR3, the DNA is TGTGCCAGCGCCAAACCAGATACGCAGTATTTT. Protein product: CASAKPDTQYF.

The sample holds a few counts of this clonotype. The V gene is TRBV5-1, the J gene TRBJ2-5, with D perhaps being TRBD1 or TRBD2 (6 bases each). Germline V gene sequence: CDR1 SGHRS, CDR2 YFSETQ. This CDR3 region has 14 residues. Trimming pared 5 bases from V and 2 bases from J, leaving 13 bases between. CDR3 bases: TGCGCCAGCAGTCGGGGGCAGGTTCAAGAGACCCAGTACTTC. Residues: CASSRGQVQETQYF.

V usage is TRBV6-2 or TRBV6-3 and J usage is TRBJ2-5; TRBD2 might be the D (5 bases). Germline V lookup: CDR1 MNHEY, CDR2 SVGEGT. This CDR3 spans 11 amino acids. V was pared by 7 bases and J by 7 bases, with 10 bases between. The DNA for the CDR3 is TGTGCCAGCAAAACCGGAGGGACCCAGTACTTC. Encoded protein: CASKTGGTQYF.

The J gene is TRBJ1-6, the V gene TRBV4-1; D is uncertain. Trimming cost V 3 bases and J 7 bases, with 13 bases left between them. The CDR3 runs 15 residues. Looked up from germline, CDR1 is MGHRA and CDR2 is YSYEKL. CDR3 sequence reads: CASSQGFGRNSPLHF. In DNA form, the CDR3 reads TGCGCCAGCAGCCAGGGATTCGGAAGGAATTCACCCCTCCACTTT.

The chain recombines TRBV4-1 with TRBJ2-2, with 7 bases lining up with TRBD2. The CDR3 consists of 16 residues. The V gene's germline CDR1 is MGHRA and CDR2 YSYEKL. V was pared by 0 bases and J by 1 base, with 2 bases of the junction left unmatched. The CDR3 loop reads CASSQDGGGNTGELFF. CDR3 sequence (DNA): TGCGCCAGCAGCCAAGATGGCGGGGGGAACACCGGGGAGCTGTTTTTT.

This clonotype has more than one count but fewer than ten. CDR3 nucleotide sequence: TGCGCCAGCAGCTCCGTGGGGGGGGAGACCCAGTACTTC. Protein: CASSSVGGETQYF. The V gene is TRBV5-1, the J gene TRBJ2-5; TRBD2 matches 7 bases. Unmatched junction bases numbered 4, after V lost 3 bases and J lost 5 bases. This CDR3 is built from 13 residues. The germline V gene has CDR1 SGHRS and CDR2 YFSETQ. The entire variable domain, with the rest obtained from reference TRBV5-1 and TRBJ2-5, is as follows: KAGVTQTPRYLIKTRGQQVTLSCSPISGHRSVSWYQQTPGQGLQFLFEYFSETQRNKGNFPGRFSGRQFSNSRSEMNVSTLELGDSALYLCASSSVGGETQYFGPGTRLLVL.

The rearrangement uses TRBV7-9 and TRBJ2-7; D not resolved. Looked up from germline, CDR1 is SEHNR and CDR2 is FQNEAQ (reference sequence). The CDR3 is 14 amino acids. Deletions cut 3 bases from V and 0 bases from J, with 9 bases between. The CDR3: CASSFAADSYEQYF. CDR3 sequence (DNA): TGTGCCAGCAGCTTTGCGGCGGACTCCTACGAGCAGTACTTC.

The rearrangement uses TRBV18 and TRBJ2-3; D is possibly TRBD2 (6 bases). Germline V gene data show CDR1 as KGHSH and CDR2 as LQKENI. This CDR3 is built from 15 residues. V dropped 5 bases and J dropped 6 bases, with 18 bases sitting between them. CDR3 nucleotide sequence: TGTGCCAGCTCAGTTACAGGAGGGTCCAGCGATACGCAGTATTTT. This codes for CASSVTGGSSDTQYF. Using reference TRBV18 and TRBJ2-3 for the parts outside the CDR3, the full variable domain is NAGVMQNPRHLVRRRGQEARLRCSPMKGHSHVYWYRQLPEEGLKFMVYLQKENIIDESGMPKERFSAEFPKEGPSILRIQQVVRGDSAAYFCASSVTGGSSDTQYFGPGTRLTVL.

The chain recombines TRBV6-1 with TRBJ2-1, with D hard to call. Per the germline V gene, CDR1 is MNHNS and CDR2 is SASEGT. The length of the CDR3 is 19 residues. V was clipped by 6 bases and J by 9 bases, with 33 bases between them. In nucleotides, the CDR3 is TGTGCCAGCAGACCCTCATCCCATAACATACTTGGGCTGAAGCCTGAGCAGTTCTTC. Encoded protein: CASRPSSHNILGLKPEQFF.

The chain is built from TRBV12-3 or TRBV12-4 and TRBJ2-1; no definite D call. Between the trimmed V and J ends, which lost 3 bases and 4 bases, there was a span of 10 bases. This CDR3 spans 14 amino acids. For the CDR3, the DNA is TGTGCCAGCAGTTTTAGTAGCCTTTACAATGAGCAGTTCTTC. Protein: CASSFSSLYNEQFF.

This clonotype was seen ten or more times. The V and J genes are TRBV5-1 and TRBJ2-7; D unclear. This CDR3 is 12 amino acids long. V dropped 0 bases and J dropped 5 bases, with 6 bases sitting between them. The V gene's germline CDR1 is SGHRS and CDR2 YFSETQ. The CDR3 region is CASSLGVNEQYF. The CDR3 bases are TGCGCCAGCAGCTTGGGAGTCAACGAGCAGTACTTC.

This sequence joins TRBV7-3 and TRBJ2-3, with D tentatively TRBD2 (6 bases). This CDR3 is 14 amino acids long. The germline CDR1 and CDR2 sequences are SGHTA and FQGTGA. Trimming cost V 5 bases and J 6 bases, with 15 bases left between them. This CDR3 is CASSHGGRWDTQYF. The CDR3 bases are TGTGCCAGCAGCCACGGGGGAAGATGGGATACGCAGTATTTT.

In this sample, this clonotype turned up a few times. J is TRBJ2-3 and V is TRBV10-3, with 7 bases identical to TRBD1. J lost 2 bases, V lost 3 bases, and 8 bases had no gene match. Germline V gene lookup returns CDR1 ENHRY and CDR2 SYGVKD. This CDR3 is built from 16 residues. The CDR3 region has the DNA TGTGCCATCAGTGATCTCGGGACAGCCCCCACAGATACGCAGTATTTT. It translates to CAISDLGTAPTDTQYF.

This clonotype was detected a few times. The chain is built from TRBV4-1 and TRBJ2-3; D possibly corresponds to TRBD2 (6 bases). V dropped 0 bases and J dropped 0 bases, with 13 bases sitting between them. CDR3 length: 17 amino acids. The germline gives CDR1 MGHRA, CDR2 YSYEKL. The CDR3 is CASSQDRDFRSTDTQYF. CDR3 coding DNA: TGCGCCAGCAGCCAAGATCGGGACTTCAGAAGCACAGATACGCAGTATTTT.

The rearrangement links TRBV12-3 or TRBV12-4 to TRBJ1-2; maybe TRBD1 (6 bases). CDR3 size: 15 residues. Trimming took off 2 bases at V and 4 bases at J, with 14 bases between the two ends. For the CDR3, the DNA is TGTGCCAGCAGTTTAAGGGGGGGGAGTTCCTATGGCTACACCTTC. Its protein is CASSLRGGSSYGYTF.

The chain carries TRBV2 and TRBJ2-2, with 8 bases identical to TRBD1. Germline CDR1 SNHLY, CDR2 FYNNEI. V was clipped by 5 bases and J by 7 bases; unmatched bases: 6. The CDR3 contains 14 residues. This CDR3 reads CASSRTGNGGELFF. In DNA, the CDR3 is TGTGCCAGCAGTCGGACAGGGAATGGCGGGGAGCTGTTTTTT.

This clonotype occurred once. The V call is TRBV18, the J call TRBJ2-7, with unresolved D. The V gene's germline CDR1 is KGHSH and CDR2 LQKENI. CDR3 length: 13 residues. Trimming left V 2 bases short and J 0 bases short, with 5 bases between. CDR3 in DNA: TGTGCCAGCTCACCAGCTGCCTCCTACGAGCAGTACGTC. It specifies CASSPAASYEQYV.

This clonotype was seen only a few times. This sequence joins TRBV4-1 and TRBJ1-6; 10 nucleotides line up with TRBD1. Germline CDR1 reads MGHRA; CDR2 reads YSYEKL. The CDR3 contains 16 residues. J was trimmed by 9 bases and V by 0 bases; bases with no gene match: 5. CDR3 protein: CASSQDSGQGTSPLHF. CDR3 DNA sequence: TGCGCCAGCAGCCAAGATTCGGGACAGGGGACTTCACCCCTCCACTTT.

Here the CDR3 reads CASSLVRSYEQYF. CDR3 nucleotide sequence: TGTGCCAGCAGCTTAGTCAGGTCCTACGAGCAGTACTTC. This chain links TRBV7-2 with TRBJ2-7, with D hard to call. V lost 1 base and J 1 base, leaving 5 bases between the germline ends. The CDR3 is 13 amino acids. Germline values: CDR1 SGHTA, CDR2 FQGNSA.

This clonotype has a handful of counts. The chain carries TRBV20-1 and TRBJ2-7, with D perhaps TRBD2 (5 bases). The length of the CDR3 is 16 residues. Germline V gene lookup returns CDR1 DFQATT and CDR2 SNEGSKA (reference sequence). V lost 0 bases and J lost 2, with 17 bases in between. As DNA, the CDR3 is TGCAGTGCTAGAGATCGAAACGGGGAGAGAGCCTACGAGCAGTACTTC. Translating it yields CSARDRNGERAYEQYF.

This clonotype was counted once. This may come from a read error, since a much larger clone is one base off. The chain uses TRBV7-2 and TRBJ2-3; either TRBD1 or TRBD2 may fit D (5 bases each). Trimming removed 7 bases at V and 5 bases at J, with 10 bases between. The CDR3 runs 12 residues. Per the germline V gene, CDR1 is SGHTA and CDR2 is FQGNSA. CDR3 sequence: CASKGTGDTQYF. Written as DNA, the CDR3 is TGTGCCAGCAAGGGGACGGGAGATACGCAGTATTTT.

The chain couples TRBV6-5 to TRBJ2-7, with unresolved D. CDR1 MNHEY and CDR2 SVGAGI come from the germline V gene. Between the trimmed V and J ends, which lost 2 bases and 3 bases, there was a span of 17 bases. The CDR3 covers 16 residues. CDR3 in DNA: TGTGCCAGCAGTTACGCGAAGCCACCGAGTCTCTACGAGCAGTACTTC. Translated, it gives CASSYAKPPSLYEQYF.